A single sample is the source of the 23 T cell receptor beta chains below, sequenced in a study of identical twins. TCRdb itself ran the 5' RACE reads through MiXCR, one entry per CDR3 protein. The sample holds 650,000 to 800,000 distinct CDR3 sequences; 8.5% to 9.5% are singletons and the top ten take about 0.98%. This same sample was also taken into another study, of yellow fever vaccine responses in identical twins.

Sample: PBMCs. The receptors derive from a woman aged 18-29 years in good health.

This clonotype was observed many times. The V and J genes are TRBV20-1 and TRBJ2-3; TRBD2 aligns across 12 bases. The CDR3 length is 15 residues. Germline V CDR1 and CDR2: DFQATT, SNEGSKA (reference sequence). The J segment lost 2 bases and the V segment lost 3 bases, leaving 3 bases of the junction unmatched. This chain's CDR3 is CSASLAGGPTDTQYF. In nucleotides, the CDR3 is TGCAGTGCTAGTCTAGCGGGGGGGCCCACAGATACGCAGTATTTT.

This clonotype was seen at least ten times. The CDR3 bases are TGCAGTGCTAGACTTACCGGGGAGCTGTTTTTT. It specifies CSARLTGELFF. The chain links TRBV20-1 to TRBJ2-2, with D uncertain. The CDR3 runs 11 residues. Trimming removed 2 bases at V and 5 bases at J, with 3 bases between. Germline CDR1 and CDR2: DFQATT and SNEGSKA (reference sequence).

The gene calls are TRBV25-1 and TRBJ2-5, with TRBD2 identical over 7 bases. This CDR3 is 17 amino acids long. Per the germline V gene, CDR1 is MGHDK and CDR2 is SYGVNS. The V segment lost 2 bases and the J segment 3 bases; nucleotides outside the gene matches: 12. CDR3 sequence: CASSERSSGPHEETQYF. The CDR3 DNA sequence: TGTGCCAGCAGTGAACGTAGTAGCGGGCCTCATGAAGAGACCCAGTACTTC.

V usage is TRBV4-1 and J usage is TRBJ2-7; TRBD2 is a possible D gene (6 bases). Trimming removed 4 bases at V and 5 bases at J, with 18 bases between. CDR3 length: 15 amino acids. The germline V gene encodes CDR1 MGHRA and CDR2 YSYEKL. This chain's CDR3 is CASSPHPGEIDEQYF. DNA of the CDR3: TGCGCCAGCAGCCCCCACCCGGGGGAAATCGACGAGCAGTACTTC.

This clonotype appeared a few times. This chain joins TRBV2 and TRBJ2-3; TRBD2 is a possible D gene (6 bases). The CDR3 has 15 residues. The V end lost 6 bases, the J end lost 5 bases, and 18 bases lay between the germline ends. CDR1 SNHLY and CDR2 FYNNEI come from the germline V gene. The CDR3: CASSRTGGVGDTQYF. The CDR3 DNA reads TGTGCCAGCAGCCGAACCGGGGGAGTAGGAGATACGCAGTATTTT.

This clonotype was found many times. The J gene is TRBJ2-7, the V gene TRBV21-1; the table's D call, TRBD1, has no DNA check behind it. TRBV21-1 is assigned pseudogene status. The CDR3 covers 12 residues. CDR3 sequence reads: CAIPDRTYEQYF. CDR3 nucleotides: TGTGCCATCCCGGACAGGACCTACGAGCAGTACTTC.

DNA for the CDR3: TGTGCCAGCAGCCAATCCGGGACAGGAGGCTACAATGAGCAGTTCTTC. This encodes CASSQSGTGGYNEQFF. This rearrangement joins TRBV3-1 to TRBJ2-1; 8 nucleotides line up with TRBD1. The CDR3 is 16 amino acids. Germline lookup yields CDR1 LGHDT and CDR2 YNNKEL (reference sequence). V lost 2 bases and J lost 3; bases outside the gene matches: 6.

This clonotype was counted between two and nine times. The J gene is TRBJ2-7, the V gene TRBV4-3; D tentatively reads TRBD1 or TRBD2 (5 bases each). Germline V gene sequence: CDR1 LGHNA, CDR2 YSLEER. The CDR3 totals 15 residues. V dropped 3 bases and J dropped 2 bases, with 14 bases sitting between them. CDR3: CASSHYRDRAYEQYF. The CDR3 DNA sequence: TGCGCCAGCAGCCACTACCGGGACCGAGCCTACGAGCAGTACTTC.

There are many counts of this clonotype. This chain uses TRBV2 with TRBJ2-7, with TRBD1 matching 7 bases. CDR1 and CDR2 from the germline V gene are SNHLY and FYNNEI. V was pared by 4 bases and J by 3 bases, with 3 bases of the junction left unmatched. The CDR3 is 13 residues long. The CDR3 nucleotides read TGTGCCAGCAGTGCGTACAGGGGCTACGAGCAGTACTTC. This gives the protein CASSAYRGYEQYF.

This clonotype has a count of ten or more. The chain couples TRBV6-1 to TRBJ1-2; 8 positions match TRBD1. Germline V CDR1 and CDR2: MNHNS, SASEGT. The ends lost 6 bases at V and 3 bases at J; junction bases unmatched: 6. The CDR3 is 14 amino acids. The chain's CDR3 is CASRRLQGDYGYTF. CDR3 sequence (DNA): TGTGCCAGCAGAAGACTACAGGGGGACTATGGCTACACCTTC.

This clonotype was found many times. The J gene is TRBJ2-5, the V gene TRBV7-2; 9 positions match TRBD1. The germline V gene encodes CDR1 SGHTA and CDR2 FQGNSA. This CDR3 is 15 amino acids long. V was clipped by 5 bases and J by 5 bases; unmatched bases: 9. CDR3: CASSPGDRAIETQYF. The CDR3 bases are TGTGCCAGCAGCCCAGGGGACAGGGCGATTGAGACCCAGTACTTC.

Many counts were recorded for this clonotype. The rearrangement links TRBV6-2 or TRBV6-3 to TRBJ2-7; possibly TRBD1 or TRBD2 for D (5 bases each). Germline CDR1 reads MNHEY; CDR2 reads SVGEGT. Trimming cost V 6 bases and J 0 bases, with 9 bases left between them. The CDR3 is 13 residues long. This chain's CDR3 is CASRTGASYEQYF. The CDR3 DNA sequence: TGTGCCAGCAGGACCGGGGCCTCCTACGAGCAGTACTTC.

The chain employs TRBV18 and TRBJ2-1, with TRBD2 identical over 7 bases. Trimming at V came to 3 bases and at J to 0 bases, leaving 8 bases not matched to a gene. Germline assignment: CDR1 KGHSH and CDR2 LQKENI. This CDR3 contains 17 residues. In DNA form, the CDR3 reads TGTGCCAGCTCACCCGATAGAGCGGGGCTCTCCTACAATGAGCAGTTCTTC. This sequence encodes CASSPDRAGLSYNEQFF.

V usage is TRBV7-9 and J usage is TRBJ1-1; D might be TRBD1 (6 bases). The CDR3 consists of 14 residues. V was shortened by 0 bases and J by 6 bases, with 11 bases between the two germline ends. Germline V gives CDR1 SEHNR, CDR2 FQNEAQ (reference sequence). CDR3 nucleotide sequence: TGTGCCAGCAGCTTAGCAGGGGGTGCTCCTGAAGCTTTCTTT. This encodes CASSLAGGAPEAFF.

This chain connects TRBV24-1 to TRBJ2-1; TRBD1 matches 8 bases. The V and J ends lost 9 bases and 4 bases, in that order; junction bases with no gene match: 4. The germline CDR1 and CDR2 sequences are KGHDR and SFDVKD. The CDR3 has 13 residues. Here the CDR3 reads CATLDREYNEQFF. The CDR3 region has the DNA TGTGCCACCCTGGACAGGGAGTACAATGAGCAGTTCTTC.

The chain recombines TRBV11-2 with TRBJ2-3; a possible D gene is TRBD2 (7 bases). The V end lost 2 bases, the J end lost 3 bases, and 21 bases lay between the germline ends. There are 18 residues in the CDR3. Germline CDR1 SGHAT, CDR2 FQNNGV. CDR3 bases: TGTGCCAGCAGCTTAAGGTTTGGGGGGGACAAGGGAACAGATACGCAGTATTTT. Translation gives CASSLRFGGDKGTDTQYF.

This clonotype was seen a handful of times. The V gene is TRBV7-9, the J gene TRBJ2-1, with 12 bases aligning to TRBD2. CDR1 is SEHNR and CDR2 is FQNEAQ in the germline V gene (reference sequence). CDR3 length equals 15 residues. V lost 7 bases and J lost 7; bases outside the gene matches: 8. The chain's CDR3 is CASTETTSGSNEQFF. Written as DNA, the CDR3 is TGTGCCAGCACCGAAACGACTAGCGGGAGTAATGAGCAGTTCTTC.

This clonotype appeared many times. The chain is built from TRBV27 and TRBJ2-1; a possible D gene is TRBD1 (6 bases). CDR1 MNHEY and CDR2 SMNVEV come from the germline V gene (reference sequence). This CDR3 is 17 amino acids long. V lost 2 bases, J lost 7 bases, and 21 bases lay in between. The CDR3 is CASSLGGRGVLGNEQFF. CDR3 in DNA: TGTGCCAGCAGTTTAGGTGGCAGGGGAGTGCTCGGTAATGAGCAGTTCTTC.

This clonotype was seen only a few times. The chain combines TRBV14 with TRBJ2-7, with TRBD2 as a possible D gene (5 bases). This CDR3 is 13 amino acids long. Germline lookup yields CDR1 SGHDN and CDR2 FVKESK. V shed 2 bases and J shed 8 bases, with 13 bases lying between them. The CDR3 spells CASSQWTGLQQYF. The DNA of the CDR3 is TGTGCCAGCAGCCAATGGACGGGGTTGCAGCAGTACTTC.

This clonotype occurred many times. The rearrangement uses TRBV12-3 or TRBV12-4 and TRBJ2-7; D perhaps matches TRBD1 (6 bases). The CDR3 length is 13 residues. Trimming stripped 6 bases from V and 2 bases from J, with 11 bases between. The CDR3 DNA reads as TGTGCCAGCAGGGCTACAGGGACCTACGAGCAGTACTTC. Its translation: CASRATGTYEQYF.

This clonotype came up a few times. The gene calls are TRBV27 and TRBJ2-7; 7 nucleotides agree with TRBD1. There are 14 residues in the CDR3. J lost 6 bases, V lost 7 bases, and 12 bases had no gene match. Germline lookup yields CDR1 MNHEY and CDR2 SMNVEV (reference sequence). This CDR3 reads CASTTGTEGVEQYF. The CDR3, as DNA: TGTGCCAGCACCACCGGGACAGAGGGCGTCGAGCAGTACTTC.

This clonotype was detected a few times. V and J are TRBV20-1 and TRBJ2-7, with 7 nucleotides matching TRBD1. The CDR3 covers 16 residues. V lost 0 bases, J lost 4 bases, and 12 bases stayed unmatched. Per the germline V gene, CDR1 is DFQATT and CDR2 is SNEGSKA (reference sequence). Here the CDR3 reads CSARDRTGANHYEQYF. The CDR3 DNA reads as TGCAGTGCTAGAGATCGGACAGGCGCAAACCATTACGAGCAGTACTTC.

This clonotype was recorded a few times. This chain joins TRBV6-6 and TRBJ2-1; D gene uncertain. The CDR3 is made up of 13 amino acids. Germline lookup yields CDR1 MNHNY and CDR2 SVGAGI (reference sequence). Trimming stripped 5 bases from V and 2 bases from J, with 7 bases between. The CDR3 protein is CASSVVTYNEQFF. CDR3 DNA: TGTGCCAGCAGTGTGGTAACCTACAATGAGCAGTTCTTC.